This T cell receptor (beta chain) comes out of a study of human T cells and chemical hapten exposure. This clonotype was picked up many times. Time point meaning: healthy volunteer bleed at 6 weeks. Total RNA extraction was carried out from unfractionated whole blood. CDR1 is MDHEN, CDR2 SYDVKM, per germline. This CDR3 is 17 amino acids long. Germline trimming cut 7 bases from V and 5 bases from J; bases unmatched to any gene: 17. TCRdb re-called the RACE reads through MiXCR, storing one row per CDR3 protein. The repertoire holds about 77,000 distinct CDR3 sequences, with over 6.5% as singletons. This rearrangement joins TRBV28 to TRBJ1-5; 7 bases agree with TRBD1. Sample: whole blood. This receptor was identified in a female donor in good health. Some clones in this sample may be carry-over from other donors' samples. In DNA form, the CDR3 reads TGTGCCAGCAATAAAGGGAGGGGGCGTAGGATGCATCAGCCCCAGCATTTT. It specifies CASNKGRGRRMHQPQHF.